This T cell receptor beta chain was captured in a study of blood T cell repertoires in COVID-19. The wider study: Sites in the United States, Italy and Spain provided acute and convalescent COVID-19 samples. The cDNA or gDNA used as material had been derived from T cells, B-cell-depleted T cells, or PBMCs.

The CDR3 loop spans 16 amino acids. CDR1 is LNHDA, CDR2 SQIVND, per germline (reference sequence). V lost 6 bases and J lost 3, with 18 bases in between. Authors' analysis steps: Reference gene primer amplification yielded estimated nucleated cell counts. Sequencing was performed with immunoSEQ multiplex PCR; in TCRdb, only in-frame clones are kept and a portion is missing. The DNA was the basis for D and trimming; V, J and clone size are from that table. The sample yields around 45,000 clones, around 90% seen once. This clonotype originated in a man between 65 and 80 years old with active COVID-19. Sequencing input: peripheral blood. The V gene is TRBV19, the J gene TRBJ1-3, with D possibly being TRBD1 (5 bases). The CDR3 nucleotides are TGTGCCAGTAGCCACGGGGGAGACTTAAGTGGAAACACCATATATTTT. Amino acid sequence: CASSHGGDLSGNTIYF.